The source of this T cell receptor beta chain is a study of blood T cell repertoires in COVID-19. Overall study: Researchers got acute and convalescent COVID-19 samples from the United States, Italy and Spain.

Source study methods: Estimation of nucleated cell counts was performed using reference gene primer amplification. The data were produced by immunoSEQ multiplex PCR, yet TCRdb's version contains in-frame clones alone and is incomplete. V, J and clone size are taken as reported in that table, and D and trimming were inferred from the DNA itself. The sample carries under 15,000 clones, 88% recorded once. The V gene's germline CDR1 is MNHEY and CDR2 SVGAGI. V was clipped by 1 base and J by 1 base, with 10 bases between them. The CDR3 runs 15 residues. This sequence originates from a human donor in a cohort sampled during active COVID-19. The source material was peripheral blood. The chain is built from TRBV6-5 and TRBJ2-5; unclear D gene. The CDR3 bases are TGTGCCAGCAGTTACTTCAGAGGTACCCAAGAGACCCAGTACTTC. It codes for CASSYFRGTQETQYF.